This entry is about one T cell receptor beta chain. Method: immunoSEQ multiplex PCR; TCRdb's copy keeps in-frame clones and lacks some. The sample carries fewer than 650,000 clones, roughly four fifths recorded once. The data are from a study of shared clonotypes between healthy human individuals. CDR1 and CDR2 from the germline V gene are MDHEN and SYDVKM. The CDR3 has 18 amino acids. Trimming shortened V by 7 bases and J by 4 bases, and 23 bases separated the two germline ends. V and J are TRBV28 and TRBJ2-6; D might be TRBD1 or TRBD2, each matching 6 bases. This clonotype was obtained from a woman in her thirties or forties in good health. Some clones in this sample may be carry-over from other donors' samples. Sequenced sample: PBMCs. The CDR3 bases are TGTGCCAGCACGGGGGCCAGGGTAAAAAGGCGAGGGGCCAACGTCCTGACTTTC. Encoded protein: CASTGARVKRRGANVLTF. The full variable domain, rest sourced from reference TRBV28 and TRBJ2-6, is DVKVTQSSRYLVKRTGEKVFLECVQDMDHENMFWYRQDPGLGLRLIYFSYDVKMKEKGDIPEGYSVSREKKERFSLILESASTNQTSMYLCASTGARVKRRGANVLTFGAGSRLTVL.